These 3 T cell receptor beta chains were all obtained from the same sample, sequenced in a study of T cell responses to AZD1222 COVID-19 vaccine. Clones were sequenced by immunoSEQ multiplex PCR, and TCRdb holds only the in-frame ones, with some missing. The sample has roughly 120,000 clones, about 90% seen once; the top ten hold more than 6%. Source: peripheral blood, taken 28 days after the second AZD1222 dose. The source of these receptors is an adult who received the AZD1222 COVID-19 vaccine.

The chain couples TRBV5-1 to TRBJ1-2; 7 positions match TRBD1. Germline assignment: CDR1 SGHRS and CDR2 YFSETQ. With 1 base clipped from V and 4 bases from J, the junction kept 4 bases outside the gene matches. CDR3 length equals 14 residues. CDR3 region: CASSLQGVRYGYTF. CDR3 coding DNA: TGCGCCAGCAGCTTGCAGGGGGTCCGCTATGGCTACACCTTC.

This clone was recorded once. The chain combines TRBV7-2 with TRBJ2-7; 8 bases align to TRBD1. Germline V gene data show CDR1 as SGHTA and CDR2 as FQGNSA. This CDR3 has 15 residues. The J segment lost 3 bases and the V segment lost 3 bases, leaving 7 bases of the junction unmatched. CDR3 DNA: TGTGCCAGCAGCTTCCCCGGACAGGGATTCTACGAGCAGTACTTC. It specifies CASSFPGQGFYEQYF.

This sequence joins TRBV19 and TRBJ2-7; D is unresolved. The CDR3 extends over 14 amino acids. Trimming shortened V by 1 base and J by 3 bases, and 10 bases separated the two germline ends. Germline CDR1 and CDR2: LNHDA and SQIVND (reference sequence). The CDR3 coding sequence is TGTGCCAGTAGTATAGGGGCAAGAAACTACGAGCAGTACTTC. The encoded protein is CASSIGARNYEQYF.